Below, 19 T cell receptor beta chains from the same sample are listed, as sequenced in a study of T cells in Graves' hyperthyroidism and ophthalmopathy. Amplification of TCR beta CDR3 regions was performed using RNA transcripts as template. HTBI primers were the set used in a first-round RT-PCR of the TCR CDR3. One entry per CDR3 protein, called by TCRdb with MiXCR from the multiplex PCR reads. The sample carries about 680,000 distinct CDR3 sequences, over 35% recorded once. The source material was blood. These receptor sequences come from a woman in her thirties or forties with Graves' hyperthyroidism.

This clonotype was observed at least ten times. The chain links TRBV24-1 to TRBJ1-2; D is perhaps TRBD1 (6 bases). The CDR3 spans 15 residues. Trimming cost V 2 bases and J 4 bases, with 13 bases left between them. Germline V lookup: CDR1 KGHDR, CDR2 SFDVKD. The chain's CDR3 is CATSDSGTPSYGYTF. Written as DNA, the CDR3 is TGTGCCACCAGTGATTCCGGGACACCGTCCTATGGCTACACCTTC.

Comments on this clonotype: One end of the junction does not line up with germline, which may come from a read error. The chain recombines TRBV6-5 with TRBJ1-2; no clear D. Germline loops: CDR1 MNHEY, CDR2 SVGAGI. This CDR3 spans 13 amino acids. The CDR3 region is CASSFHDEGGCTF. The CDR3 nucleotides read TGTGCCAGCAGTTTCCACGACGAGGGTGGCTGCACCTTC.

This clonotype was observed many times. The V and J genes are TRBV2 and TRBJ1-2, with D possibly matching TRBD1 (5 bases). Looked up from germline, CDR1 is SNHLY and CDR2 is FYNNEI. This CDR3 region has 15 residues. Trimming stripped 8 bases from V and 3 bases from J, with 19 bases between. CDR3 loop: CASANRQGNDYGYTF. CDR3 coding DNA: TGTGCCAGCGCCAACCGGCAGGGAAATGACTATGGCTACACCTTC.

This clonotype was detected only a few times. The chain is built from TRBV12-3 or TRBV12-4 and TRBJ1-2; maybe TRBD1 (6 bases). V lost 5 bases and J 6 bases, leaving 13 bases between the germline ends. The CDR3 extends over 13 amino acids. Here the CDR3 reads CASSPSGGHGYTF. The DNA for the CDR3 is TGTGCCAGCAGTCCCAGTGGGGGCCATGGCTACACCTTC.

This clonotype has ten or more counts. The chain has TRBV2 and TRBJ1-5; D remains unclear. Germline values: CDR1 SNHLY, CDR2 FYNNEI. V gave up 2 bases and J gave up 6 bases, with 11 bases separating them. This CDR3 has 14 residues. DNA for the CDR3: TGTGCCAGCAGTGAAATGGCGGGGTTTCAGCCCCAGCATTTT. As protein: CASSEMAGFQPQHF. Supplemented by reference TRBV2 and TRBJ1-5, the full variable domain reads EPEVTQTPSHQVTQMGQEVILRCVPISNHLYFYWYRQILGQKVEFLVSFYNNEISEKSEIFDDQFSVERPDGSNFTLKIRSTKLEDSAMYFCASSEMAGFQPQHFGDGTRLSIL.

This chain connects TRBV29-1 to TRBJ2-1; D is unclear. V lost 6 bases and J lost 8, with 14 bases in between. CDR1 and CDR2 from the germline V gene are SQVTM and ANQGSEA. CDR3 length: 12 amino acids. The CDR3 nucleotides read TGCAGCGTAGCCTCCTCGCTCTATGAGCAGTTCTTC. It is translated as CSVASSLYEQFF.

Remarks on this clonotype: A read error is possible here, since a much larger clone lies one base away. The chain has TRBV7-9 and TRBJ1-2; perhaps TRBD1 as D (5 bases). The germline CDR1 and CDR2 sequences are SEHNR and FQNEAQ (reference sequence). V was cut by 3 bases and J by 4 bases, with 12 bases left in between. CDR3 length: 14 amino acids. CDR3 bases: TGTGCCAGCAGCTTCCCAGGGTGGGTCTATGGCTACACCTTC. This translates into CASSFPGWVYGYTF.

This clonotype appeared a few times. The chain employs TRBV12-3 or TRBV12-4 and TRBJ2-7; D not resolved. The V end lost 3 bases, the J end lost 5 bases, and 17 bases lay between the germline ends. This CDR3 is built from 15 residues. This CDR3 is CASSFFELGLDEQYF. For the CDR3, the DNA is TGTGCCAGCAGTTTTTTTGAGCTCGGTTTGGACGAGCAGTACTTC.

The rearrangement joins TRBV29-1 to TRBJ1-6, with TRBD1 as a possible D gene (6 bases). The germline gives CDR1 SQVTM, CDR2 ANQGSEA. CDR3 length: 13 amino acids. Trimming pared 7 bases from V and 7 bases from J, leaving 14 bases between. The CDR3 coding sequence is TGCAGCGGTTCCGGGGGCCCCAATTCACCCCTCCACTTT. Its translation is CSGSGGPNSPLHF.

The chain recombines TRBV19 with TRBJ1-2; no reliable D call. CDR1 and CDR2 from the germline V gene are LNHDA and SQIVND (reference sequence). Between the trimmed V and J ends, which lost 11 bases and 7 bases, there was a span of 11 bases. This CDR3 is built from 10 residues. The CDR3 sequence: CAGSTSGYTF. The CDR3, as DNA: TGTGCCGGGTCGACATCTGGCTACACCTTC.

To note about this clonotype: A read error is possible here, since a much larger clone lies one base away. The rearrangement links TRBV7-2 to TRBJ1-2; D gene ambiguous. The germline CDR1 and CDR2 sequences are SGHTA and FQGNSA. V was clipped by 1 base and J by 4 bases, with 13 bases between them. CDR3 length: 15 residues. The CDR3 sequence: CASSLGSNPTYGYTF. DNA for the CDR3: TGTGCCAGCAGCTTAGGGTCGAACCCTACCTATGGCTACACCTTC. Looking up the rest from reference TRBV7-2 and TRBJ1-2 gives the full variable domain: GAGVSQSPSNKVTEKGKDVELRCDPISGHTALYWYRQSLGQGLEFLIYFQGNSAPDKSGLPSDRFSAERTGGSVSTLTIQRTQQEDSAVYLCASSLGSNPTYGYTFGSGTRLTVV.

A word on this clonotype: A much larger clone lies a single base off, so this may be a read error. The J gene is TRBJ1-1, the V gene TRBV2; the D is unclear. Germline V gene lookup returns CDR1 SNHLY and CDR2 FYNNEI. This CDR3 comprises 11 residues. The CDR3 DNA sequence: TGTGCCATCAGTGCTGAGACTGAAGCTTTCTTT. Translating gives CAISAETEAFF.

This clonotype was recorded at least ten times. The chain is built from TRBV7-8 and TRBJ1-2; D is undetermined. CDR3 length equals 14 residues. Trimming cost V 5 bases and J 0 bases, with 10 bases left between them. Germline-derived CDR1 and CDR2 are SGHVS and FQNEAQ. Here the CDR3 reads CASSPSPPNYGYTF. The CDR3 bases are TGTGCCAGCAGCCCCTCCCCCCCTAACTATGGCTACACCTTC.

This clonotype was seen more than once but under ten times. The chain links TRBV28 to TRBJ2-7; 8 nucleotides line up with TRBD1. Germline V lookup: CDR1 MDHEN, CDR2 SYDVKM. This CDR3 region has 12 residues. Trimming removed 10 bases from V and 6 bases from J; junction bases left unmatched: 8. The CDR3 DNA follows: TGTGCCACCGGACAGGGAAGCTCCGAGCAGTACTTC. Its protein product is CATGQGSSEQYF.

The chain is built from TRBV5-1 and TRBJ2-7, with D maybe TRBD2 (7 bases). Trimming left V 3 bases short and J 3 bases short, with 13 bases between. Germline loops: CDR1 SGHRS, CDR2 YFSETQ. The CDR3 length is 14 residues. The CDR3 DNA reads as TGCGCCAGCAGCTGGGGGGGGGGCCTCTACGAGCAGTACTTC. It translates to CASSWGGGLYEQYF.

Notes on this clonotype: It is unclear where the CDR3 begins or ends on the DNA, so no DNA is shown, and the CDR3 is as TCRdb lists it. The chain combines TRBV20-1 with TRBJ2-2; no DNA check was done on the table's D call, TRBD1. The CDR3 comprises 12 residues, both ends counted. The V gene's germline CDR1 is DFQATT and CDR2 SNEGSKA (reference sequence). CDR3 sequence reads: CSASTGQGSCFF.

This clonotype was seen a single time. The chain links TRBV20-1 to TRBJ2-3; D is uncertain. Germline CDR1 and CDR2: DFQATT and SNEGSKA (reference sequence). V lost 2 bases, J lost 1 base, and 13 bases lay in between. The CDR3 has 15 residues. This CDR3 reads CSARSPQLGTDTQYF. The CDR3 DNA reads TGCAGTGCTAGATCCCCTCAGCTCGGCACAGATACGCAGTATTTT.

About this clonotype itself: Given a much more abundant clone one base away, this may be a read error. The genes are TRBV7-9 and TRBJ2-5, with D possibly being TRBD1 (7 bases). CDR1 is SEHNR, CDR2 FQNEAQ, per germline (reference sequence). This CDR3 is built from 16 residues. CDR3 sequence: CASSTGTPTRGETQHF. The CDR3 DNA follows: TGTGCCAGCAGCACCGGGACACCAACCAGGGGGGAGACCCAGCACTTC.

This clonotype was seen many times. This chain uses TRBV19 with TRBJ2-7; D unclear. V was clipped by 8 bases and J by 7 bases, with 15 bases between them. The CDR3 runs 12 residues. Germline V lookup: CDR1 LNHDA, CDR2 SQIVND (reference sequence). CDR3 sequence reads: CASLNPLGEQYF. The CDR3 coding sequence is TGTGCCAGTCTTAACCCTTTGGGGGAGCAGTACTTC.